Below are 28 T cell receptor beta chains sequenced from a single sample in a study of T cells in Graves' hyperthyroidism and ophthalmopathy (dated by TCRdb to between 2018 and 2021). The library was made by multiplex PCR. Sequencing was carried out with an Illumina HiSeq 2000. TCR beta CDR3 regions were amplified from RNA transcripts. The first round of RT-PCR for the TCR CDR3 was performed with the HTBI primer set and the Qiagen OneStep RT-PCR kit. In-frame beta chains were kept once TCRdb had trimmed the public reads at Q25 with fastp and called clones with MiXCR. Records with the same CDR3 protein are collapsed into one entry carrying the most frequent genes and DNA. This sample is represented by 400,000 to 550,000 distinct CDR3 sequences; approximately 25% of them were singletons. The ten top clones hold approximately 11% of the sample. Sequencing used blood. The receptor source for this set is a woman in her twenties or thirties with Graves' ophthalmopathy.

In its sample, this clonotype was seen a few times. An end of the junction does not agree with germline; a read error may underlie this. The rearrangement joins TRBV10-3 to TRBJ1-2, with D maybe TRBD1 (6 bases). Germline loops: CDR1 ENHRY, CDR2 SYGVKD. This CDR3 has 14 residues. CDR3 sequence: CVISETTGNYGYTF. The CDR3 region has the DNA TGTGTCATCAGTGAGACCACAGGGAACTATGGCTACACCTTC.

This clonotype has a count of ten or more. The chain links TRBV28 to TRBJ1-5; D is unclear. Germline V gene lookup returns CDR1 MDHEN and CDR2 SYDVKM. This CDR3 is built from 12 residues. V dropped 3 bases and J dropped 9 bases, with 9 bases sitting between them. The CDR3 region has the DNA TGTGCCAGCAGTTTCGGTATGGGGCCCCAGCATTTT. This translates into CASSFGMGPQHF.

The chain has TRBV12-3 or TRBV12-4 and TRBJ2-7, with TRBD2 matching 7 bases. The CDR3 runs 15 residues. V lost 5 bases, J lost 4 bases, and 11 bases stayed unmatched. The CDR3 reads CASSPPGLAAYEQYF. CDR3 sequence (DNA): TGTGCCAGCAGTCCCCCAGGGCTAGCGGCATACGAGCAGTACTTC.

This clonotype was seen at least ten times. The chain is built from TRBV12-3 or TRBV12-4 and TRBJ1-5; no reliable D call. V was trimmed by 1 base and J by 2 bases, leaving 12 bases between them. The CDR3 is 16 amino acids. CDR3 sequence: CASSLDEGARNQPQHF. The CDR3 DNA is TGTGCCAGCAGTTTAGATGAGGGAGCCCGCAATCAGCCCCAGCATTTT.

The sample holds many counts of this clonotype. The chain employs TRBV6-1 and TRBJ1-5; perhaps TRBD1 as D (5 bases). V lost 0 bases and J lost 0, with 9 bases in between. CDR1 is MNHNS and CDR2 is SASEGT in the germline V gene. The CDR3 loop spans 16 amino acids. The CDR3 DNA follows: TGTGCCAGCAGTGAAGCGGCAGGGCATAGCAATCAGCCCCAGCATTTT. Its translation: CASSEAAGHSNQPQHF.

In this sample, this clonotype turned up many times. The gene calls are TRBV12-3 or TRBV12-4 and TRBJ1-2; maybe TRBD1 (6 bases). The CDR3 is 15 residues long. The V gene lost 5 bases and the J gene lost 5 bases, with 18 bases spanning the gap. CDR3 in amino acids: CASSETGRGRYGYTF. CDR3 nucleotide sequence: TGTGCCAGCAGTGAAACGGGCAGGGGACGGTATGGCTACACCTTC.

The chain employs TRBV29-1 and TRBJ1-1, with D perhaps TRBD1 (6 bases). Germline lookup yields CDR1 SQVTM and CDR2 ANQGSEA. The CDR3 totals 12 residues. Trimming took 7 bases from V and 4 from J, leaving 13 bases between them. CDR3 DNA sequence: TGCAGCGGGTCGGGGGGCGGCACTGAAGCTTTCTTT. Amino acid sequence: CSGSGGGTEAFF.

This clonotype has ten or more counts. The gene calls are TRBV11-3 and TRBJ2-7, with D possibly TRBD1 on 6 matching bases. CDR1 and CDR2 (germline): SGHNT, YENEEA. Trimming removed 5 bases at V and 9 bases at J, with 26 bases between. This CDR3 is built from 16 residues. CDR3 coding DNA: TGTGCCAGCAGCCACTACCGGGACGGCTGGGACAAGGGGCAGTACTTC. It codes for CASSHYRDGWDKGQYF.

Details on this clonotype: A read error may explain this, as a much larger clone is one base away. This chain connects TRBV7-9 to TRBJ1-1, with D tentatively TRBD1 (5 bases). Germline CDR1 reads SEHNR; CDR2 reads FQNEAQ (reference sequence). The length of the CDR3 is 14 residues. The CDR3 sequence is CASSYTTDNTEACF. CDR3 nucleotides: TGTGCCAGCAGTTACACGACAGACAACACTGAAGCTTGCTTT.

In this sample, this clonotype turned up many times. Here the CDR3 reads CASDGGRRQPQHF. Here the CDR3 DNA reads TGTGCCAGCGACGGGGGGCGTCGCCAGCCCCAGCATTTT. This chain joins TRBV6-5 and TRBJ1-5; D may be TRBD1 (6 bases). The CDR3 sequence is 13 residues long. CDR1 and CDR2 from the germline V gene are MNHEY and SVGAGI. The V end was cut by 8 bases, the J end by 7 bases, with 15 bases between.

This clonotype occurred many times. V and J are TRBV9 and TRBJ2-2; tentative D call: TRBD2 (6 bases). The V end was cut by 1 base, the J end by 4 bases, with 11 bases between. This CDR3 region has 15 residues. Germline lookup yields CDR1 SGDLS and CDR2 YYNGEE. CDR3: CASSVFGGGTGELFF. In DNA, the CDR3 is TGTGCCAGCAGCGTATTTGGGGGAGGCACCGGGGAGCTGTTTTTT.

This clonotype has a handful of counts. The CDR3 here is CASSLVYPGEQYF. The CDR3 DNA reads as TGTGCCAGCAGCTTAGTTTATCCCGGGGAGCAGTACTTC. The chain combines TRBV7-9 with TRBJ2-7; D ambiguous. Looked up from germline, CDR1 is SEHNR and CDR2 is FQNEAQ (reference sequence). Deletions cut 1 base from V and 7 bases from J, with 11 bases between. The CDR3 is 13 amino acids.

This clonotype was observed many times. The CDR3 spells CSVLDSTYEQYF. The CDR3 coding sequence is TGCAGCGTTCTGGACAGCACCTACGAGCAGTACTTC. V usage is TRBV29-1 and J usage is TRBJ2-7; tentatively, D is TRBD1 (6 bases). The CDR3 is made up of 12 amino acids. From germline, CDR1 is SQVTM and CDR2 ANQGSEA. V was cut by 5 bases and J by 2 bases, with 10 bases left in between.

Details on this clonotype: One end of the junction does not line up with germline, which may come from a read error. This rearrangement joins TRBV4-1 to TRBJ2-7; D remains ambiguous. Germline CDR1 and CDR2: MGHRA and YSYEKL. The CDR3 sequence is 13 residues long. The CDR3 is CASSQARRRPLRF. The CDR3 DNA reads TGCGCCAGCAGCCAAGCCCGAAGAAGGCCTCTCCGCTTC.

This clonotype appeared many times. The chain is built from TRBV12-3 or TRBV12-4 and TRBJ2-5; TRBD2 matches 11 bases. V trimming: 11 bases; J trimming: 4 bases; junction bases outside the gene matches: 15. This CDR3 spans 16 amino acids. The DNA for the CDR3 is TGTGCCTCTCTCGGGGACGGGACTAGCGGACCAGAGACCCAGTACTTC. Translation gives CASLGDGTSGPETQYF.

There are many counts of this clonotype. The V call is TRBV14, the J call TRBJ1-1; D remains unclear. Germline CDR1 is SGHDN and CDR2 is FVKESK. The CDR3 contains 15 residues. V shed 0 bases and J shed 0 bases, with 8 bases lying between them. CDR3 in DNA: TGTGCCAGCAGCCAAGAACGACATTTGAACACTGAAGCTTTCTTT. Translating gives CASSQERHLNTEAFF.

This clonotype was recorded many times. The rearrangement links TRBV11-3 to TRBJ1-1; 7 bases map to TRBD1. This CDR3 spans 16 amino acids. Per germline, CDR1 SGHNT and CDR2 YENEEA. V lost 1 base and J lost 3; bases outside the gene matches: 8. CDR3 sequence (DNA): TGTGCCAGCAGCTTAGGGGGACAGCGGATGGACACTGAAGCTTTCTTT. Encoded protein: CASSLGGQRMDTEAFF.

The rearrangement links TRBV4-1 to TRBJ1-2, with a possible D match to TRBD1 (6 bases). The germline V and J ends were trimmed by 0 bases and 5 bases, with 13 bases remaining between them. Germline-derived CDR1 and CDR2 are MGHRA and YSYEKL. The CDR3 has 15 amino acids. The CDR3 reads CASSQETRGQYGYTF. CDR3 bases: TGCGCCAGCAGCCAAGAAACCCGCGGACAGTATGGCTACACCTTC.

CDR3 sequence (DNA): TGTGCCAGCAGCTCATGGACAGGGGGCCACACTGAAGCTTTCTTT. Residues: CASSSWTGGHTEAFF. This chain joins TRBV7-9 and TRBJ1-1; 11 bases are shared with TRBD1. Looked up from germline, CDR1 is SEHNR and CDR2 is FQNEAQ (reference sequence). Germline trimming cut 4 bases from V and 3 bases from J; bases unmatched to any gene: 4. CDR3 size: 15 residues.

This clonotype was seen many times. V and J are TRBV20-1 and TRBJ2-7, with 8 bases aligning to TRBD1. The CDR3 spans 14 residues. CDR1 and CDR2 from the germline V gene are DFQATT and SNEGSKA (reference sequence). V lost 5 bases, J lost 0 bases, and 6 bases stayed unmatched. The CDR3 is CSAYGQGYSYEQYF. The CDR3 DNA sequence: TGCAGTGCTTACGGACAGGGTTACTCCTACGAGCAGTACTTC.

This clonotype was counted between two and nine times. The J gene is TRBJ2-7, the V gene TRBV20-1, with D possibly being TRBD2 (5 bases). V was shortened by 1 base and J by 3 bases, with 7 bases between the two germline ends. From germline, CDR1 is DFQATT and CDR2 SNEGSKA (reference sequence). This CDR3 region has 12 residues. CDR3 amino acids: CSARAAVYEQYF. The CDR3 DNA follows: TGCAGTGCTAGAGCAGCGGTCTACGAGCAGTACTTC.

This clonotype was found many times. The CDR3 region has the DNA TGTGCCAGCAGCGCGTATACCGGGACAGGGCACACTGAAGCTTTCTTT. Its protein is CASSAYTGTGHTEAFF. The chain combines TRBV7-2 with TRBJ1-1; 9 nucleotides align to TRBD1. Per germline, CDR1 SGHTA and CDR2 FQGNSA. The V segment lost 5 bases and the J segment 3 bases; nucleotides outside the gene matches: 10. CDR3 length equals 16 residues.

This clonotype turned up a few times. CDR3 amino acids: CASSLGQGGYRLNTEAFF. The CDR3 nucleotides read TGTGCCAGCAGTTTAGGGCAGGGCGGGTACCGATTGAACACTGAAGCTTTCTTT. This chain uses TRBV12-3 or TRBV12-4 with TRBJ1-1; a weak D match, TRBD1 (5 bases). The V gene lost 1 base and the J gene lost 0 bases, with 18 bases spanning the gap. The CDR3 length is 18 residues.

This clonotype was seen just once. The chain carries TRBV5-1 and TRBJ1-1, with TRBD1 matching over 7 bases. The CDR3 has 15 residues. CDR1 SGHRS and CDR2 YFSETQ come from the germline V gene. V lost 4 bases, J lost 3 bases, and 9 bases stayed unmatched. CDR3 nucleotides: TGCGCCAGCAGCGTATCGGGACAGACCGACACTGAAGCTTTCTTT. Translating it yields CASSVSGQTDTEAFF.

The DNA for the CDR3 is TGCGCCAGCAGCCAAGGGGGCGGGGGGGCGGTCGAGCAGTACTTC. Amino acids: CASSQGGGGAVEQYF. This chain connects TRBV4-1 to TRBJ2-7, with 9 bases lining up with TRBD2. This CDR3 contains 15 residues. J was trimmed by 6 bases and V by 1 base; bases with no gene match: 7. Germline-derived CDR1 and CDR2 are MGHRA and YSYEKL.

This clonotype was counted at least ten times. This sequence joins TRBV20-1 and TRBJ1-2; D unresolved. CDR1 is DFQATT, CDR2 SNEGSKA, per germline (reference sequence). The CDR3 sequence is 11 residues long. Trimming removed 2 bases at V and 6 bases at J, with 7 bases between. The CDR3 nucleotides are TGCAGTGCTAGACCCCGGCATGGCTACACCTTC. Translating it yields CSARPRHGYTF.

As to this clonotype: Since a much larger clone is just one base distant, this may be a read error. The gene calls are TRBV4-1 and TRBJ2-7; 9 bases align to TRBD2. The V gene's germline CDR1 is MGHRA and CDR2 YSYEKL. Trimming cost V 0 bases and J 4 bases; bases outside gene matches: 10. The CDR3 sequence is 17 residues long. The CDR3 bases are TGCGCCAGCAGCCAAGATCGGCCTAGCGGGACTCTTTACGAGCAGTACTTC. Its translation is CASSQDRPSGTLYEQYF.

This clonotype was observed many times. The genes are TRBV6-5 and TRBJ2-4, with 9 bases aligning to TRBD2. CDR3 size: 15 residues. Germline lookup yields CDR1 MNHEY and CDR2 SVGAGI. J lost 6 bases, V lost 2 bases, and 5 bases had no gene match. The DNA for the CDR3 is TGTGCCAGCAGTTACGGGCGGGGGGGCGCAAACATTCAGTACTTC. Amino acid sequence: CASSYGRGGANIQYF.